A single sample gave rise to the 3 T cell receptor beta chains below, sequenced in a study of tumor and adjacent non-tumor tissue in lung cancer. TCRbeta libraries were built with three rounds of nested PCR, modified from ARM-PCR. TCRdb re-called the multiplex PCR reads through MiXCR, storing one row per CDR3 protein. Altogether around 99,000 distinct CDR3 sequences are present, 60% to 80% being singletons, with the ten largest covering under 20%. No cell sorting was done before RNA was extracted from the tissue. This non-tumor lung sample came from over 3 cm beyond the tumor edge. The sequenced sample was distant non-tumor lung tissue. Receptor source: a man between 60 and 75 years old with non-small cell lung cancer.

Comment on this clonotype: The conserved phenylalanine or tryptophan normally closing the CDR3 is absent here, so this likely arose from a read error. The gene calls are TRBV2 and TRBJ1-2; D not certain. V was trimmed by 7 bases and J by 4 bases, leaving 7 bases between them. Germline V CDR1 and CDR2: SNHLY, FYNNEI. This CDR3 spans 11 amino acids. For the CDR3, the DNA is TGTGCCAGCAAACTGGGCTATGGCTACACCTCC. Residues: CASKLGYGYTS.

With regard to this clonotype: One end of the junction does not line up with germline, which may come from a read error. The chain uses TRBV6-1 and TRBJ2-5; D is ambiguous. Germline V gene lookup returns CDR1 MNHNS and CDR2 SASEGT. CDR3 length: 12 residues. The CDR3 here is CASNESWETQYF. Written as DNA, the CDR3 is TGCGCCAGCAATGAATCATGGGAGACCCAGTACTTC.

This clonotype has at least ten counts. The chain joins TRBV10-3 to TRBJ1-5, with D unresolved. Per germline, CDR1 ENHRY and CDR2 SYGVKD. The V gene lost 3 bases and the J gene lost 5 bases, with 5 bases spanning the gap. The CDR3 consists of 12 residues. The CDR3 spells CAISDNYQPQHF. In DNA, the CDR3 is TGTGCCATCAGTGATAATTATCAGCCCCAGCATTTT.